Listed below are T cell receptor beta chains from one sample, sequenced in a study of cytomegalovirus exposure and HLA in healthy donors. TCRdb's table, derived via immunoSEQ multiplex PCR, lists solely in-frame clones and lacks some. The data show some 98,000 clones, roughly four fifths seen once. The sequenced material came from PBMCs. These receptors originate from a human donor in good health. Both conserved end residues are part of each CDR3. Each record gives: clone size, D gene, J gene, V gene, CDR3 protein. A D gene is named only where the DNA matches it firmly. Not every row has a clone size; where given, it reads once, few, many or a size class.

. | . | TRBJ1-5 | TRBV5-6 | CASSASHGTSNQPQHF
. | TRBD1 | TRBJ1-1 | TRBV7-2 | CASSERGLLAEAFF
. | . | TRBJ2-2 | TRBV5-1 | CASSFGGRTGELFF
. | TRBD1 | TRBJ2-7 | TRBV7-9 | CASSGPVGQGIPYEQYF
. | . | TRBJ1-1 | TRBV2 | CASIRRVEAFF
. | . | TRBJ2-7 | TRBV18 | CASSPRLGSSYEQYF
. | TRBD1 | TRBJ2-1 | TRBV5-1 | CASSLSGRGHNEQFF
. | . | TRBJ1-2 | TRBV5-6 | CASSSLAGERREGYTF
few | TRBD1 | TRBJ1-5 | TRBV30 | CAWSSLFNRQGEGQPQHF
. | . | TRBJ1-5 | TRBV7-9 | CASSLEGAYSNQPQHF
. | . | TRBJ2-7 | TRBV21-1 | CASRTGDWYEQYF
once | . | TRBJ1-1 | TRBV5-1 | CASRRGSRGTEAFF
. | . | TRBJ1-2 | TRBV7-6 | CASSLADSLGGYTF
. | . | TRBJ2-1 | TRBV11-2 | CASSLHRSSYNEQFF
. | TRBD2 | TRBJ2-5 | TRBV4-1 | CASSQGLAGEETQYF
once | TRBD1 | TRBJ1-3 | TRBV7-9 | CASSSGTDSGNTIYF
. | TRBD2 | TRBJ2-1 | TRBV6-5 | CASLPGRGPYNEQFF
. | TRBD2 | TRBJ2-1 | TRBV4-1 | CASSLFMSGETSGGANEQFF
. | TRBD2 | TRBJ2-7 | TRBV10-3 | CAIALGLGTYEQYF
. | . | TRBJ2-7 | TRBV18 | CASSPTEHGYEQYF
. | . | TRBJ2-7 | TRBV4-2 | CASSQDPGFGEQYF
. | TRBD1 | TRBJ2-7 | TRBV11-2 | CASSLGQGPTYEQYF
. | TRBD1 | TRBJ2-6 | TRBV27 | CASSSLDRVYANVLTF
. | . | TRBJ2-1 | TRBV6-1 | CASSARGLSYNEQFF
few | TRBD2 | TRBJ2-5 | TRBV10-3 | CAISGARGVQETQYF
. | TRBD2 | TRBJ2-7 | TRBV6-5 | CASSSLILGGSYEQYF
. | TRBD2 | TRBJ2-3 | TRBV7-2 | CASSLNGVSGGSTDTQYF
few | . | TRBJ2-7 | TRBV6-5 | CASSYSATGTYEQYF
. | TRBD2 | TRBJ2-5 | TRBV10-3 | CAISESLAGEETQYF
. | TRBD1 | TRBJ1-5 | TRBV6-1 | CASKLDRVVQPQHF
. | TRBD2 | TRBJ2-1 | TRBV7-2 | CASSFTSGTYNEQFF
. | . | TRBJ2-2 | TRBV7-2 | CASPTDRPSNTGELFF
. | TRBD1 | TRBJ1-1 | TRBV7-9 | CASSLEFGTGPNTEAFF